This T cell receptor (beta chain) was captured by sequencing in a study of T cells in Graves' hyperthyroidism and ophthalmopathy. Study-level results: Progression to ophthalmopathy was predicted a median of approximately 6.4 months early.

With regard to this clonotype: Its antigen remains unknown.

Template material for amplifying TCR beta CDR3 regions consisted of RNA transcripts. Researchers ran a first-round RT-PCR on the TCR CDR3 using the HTBI primer set. TCRdb redid the calling of the multiplex PCR reads with MiXCR, one entry per CDR3 protein. In the table there are under 700,000 distinct CDR3 sequences, around 46% of which are singletons. Per the germline V gene, CDR1 is SGHTA and CDR2 is FQGNSA. With V trimmed by 2 bases and J by 4 bases, 6 bases remained unmatched. The CDR3 sequence is 15 residues long. Specimen: peripheral blood or thyroid tissue (not recorded which). The TCR was taken from a woman between 18 and 29 years old with Graves' hyperthyroidism. V gene TRBV7-2 combines with J gene TRBJ1-2; 8 positions match TRBD1. This CDR3 is CASSLWSGGGYGYTF. The CDR3 DNA is TGTGCCAGCAGCTTATGGTCAGGGGGCGGCTATGGCTACACCTTC.